This paragraph covers one TCR beta chain sequence. This receptor's antigen is unknown. Nothing much larger sits one base from this clone, and base qualities are not available. This record belongs to a study of chemoradiotherapy in HPV16-positive cancers (dated by TCRdb to 2022 to 2024). A note on the overall study: Using functional T-cell assays on cells from a couple of HPV16-positive patients, the researchers defined candidate HPV-specific T-cell clones and common TCR motifs. The study asked whether T-cell immunity to the HPV oncoproteins E6 and E7 changes during chemoradiotherapy and whether this immunity affects survival. TCR repertoires from under 90 patients with HPV-related cancers were then used to track the candidate HPV-specific TCRs and motifs. Study-level results and caveats: Among HPV16-positive patients, expansion of HPV-responsive T cells during chemoradiotherapy was associated with better recurrence-free survival. Only two HPV16-positive patients were used to derive the functional definition of HPV-specific T cells, and the survival association was reported for HPV16-positive patients. Expansion of candidate HPV-specific clones and E7-related TCR motifs was observed in the tumor microenvironment during treatment, whereas no such expansion was observed for non-HPV-specific T cells.

Repertoires were sampled repeatedly over the course of chemoradiotherapy, so clonal expansion could be followed in the tumor microenvironment. The receptor library was made with the immunoSEQ multiplex PCR assay. The clones in this table, taken by TCRdb from immuneACCESS, are in-frame only. Not every clone is retained; where verified, under half of the shortfall comes from an unresolved V gene, and the cause of the rest is unknown. The table for this sample lists about 68,000 clones; almost 90% of them were counted only once. Of the sample, 4% to 5% is held by the ten largest clones. V has 0 bases trimmed and J has 6 bases trimmed; junction bases matching no gene number 4. Spanning cysteine to phenylalanine, the CDR3 consists of 14 amino acids. Solely the CDR3 DNA is kept, with 42 bases framed from the first base. CDR1 ENHRY and CDR2 SYGVKD are derived from the germline V gene.

This receptor was taken from a human donor with HPV-associated anogenital cancer. Recombination joined TRBV10-3 with TRBJ1-2; 7 central bases correspond to TRBD1. Sequenced material: blood, taken from a patient who underwent chemoradiotherapy. The sequence in DNA is TGTGCCATCAGTGAGTCGACAGGGTATGATGGCTACACCTTC. This sequence encodes CAISESTGYDGYTF.